The sequence of this T cell receptor beta chain was determined in a study of cytomegalovirus exposure and HLA in healthy donors. Whole-study context: Prior work identified 95 million to 120 million unique TCR beta sequences in approximately 180 million T cells.

Primers: 60 Vbeta forward and 13 Jbeta reverse. Method: immunoSEQ multiplex PCR; TCRdb's copy keeps in-frame clones and lacks some. The profile shows more than 85,000 clones, less than 90% of them singletons. This CDR3 region has 16 residues. The V end was cut by 5 bases, the J end by 5 bases, with 21 bases between. CDR1 and CDR2 from the germline V gene are SGHTA and FQGTGA. Sequenced material: PBMCs. The chain recombines TRBV7-3 with TRBJ1-1; possible D gene TRBD1, 5 bases. The clonotype originates from a man aged 35-49 years in good health and CMV-seronegative. This CDR3 is CASSPVGGRGVTEAFF. For the CDR3, the DNA is TGTGCCAGCAGCCCCGTCGGGGGACGGGGCGTGACTGAAGCTTTCTTT.